One and the same sample provided the 20 T cell receptor beta chains below, sequenced in a study of shared clonotypes between healthy human individuals. TCRdb keeps only in-frame clones here, not all; method: immunoSEQ multiplex PCR. The sample holds some 1.5 million clones, 95% to 99% seen once. The sample taken for sequencing was naive CD4+ T cells sorted from blood. As for subset: CD45RA+ positively selected. The receptor source for this set is a young man in good health.

A remark on this clone: The sample holds other DNA sequences that translate to the same CDR3. The V gene is TRBV5-1, the J gene TRBJ2-6; D remains ambiguous. This CDR3 is 15 amino acids long. CDR1 SGHRS and CDR2 YFSETQ come from the germline V gene. Trimming stripped 0 bases from V and 1 base from J, with 5 bases between. DNA of the CDR3: TGCGCCAGCAGCTTGGTAGTGTCTGGGGCCAACGTCCTGACTTTC. This sequence encodes CASSLVVSGANVLTF.

This chain connects TRBV11-2 to TRBJ2-3; D unresolved. V lost 3 bases and J 4 bases, leaving 11 bases between the germline ends. Germline CDR1 is SGHAT and CDR2 is FQNNGV. The CDR3 is 14 amino acids. Written as DNA, the CDR3 is TGTGCCAGCAGCTTCACCTACAAGGCAGATACGCAGTATTTT. Protein product: CASSFTYKADTQYF.

The chain combines TRBV10-3 with TRBJ1-1; D is ambiguous. Germline CDR1 ENHRY, CDR2 SYGVKD. The CDR3 loop spans 15 amino acids. V was clipped by 0 bases and J by 2 bases, with 10 bases between them. As DNA, the CDR3 is TGTGCCATCAGTGAGTCGCAGGTCTTAAACACTGAAGCTTTCTTT. Its translation is CAISESQVLNTEAFF.

This clone was detected once. The chain carries TRBV7-2 and TRBJ2-1; 13 positions agree with TRBD2. The germline V gene has CDR1 SGHTA and CDR2 FQGNSA. V trimming: 5 bases; J trimming: 2 bases; junction bases outside the gene matches: 3. The CDR3 runs to 16 residues. In DNA, the CDR3 is TGTGCCAGCAGCCTAACTAGCGGGAGGGCCTACAATGAGCAGTTCTTC. Its translation: CASSLTSGRAYNEQFF.

This chain joins TRBV9 and TRBJ1-2; D gene unclear. This CDR3 has 14 amino acids. Germline V gene sequence: CDR1 SGDLS, CDR2 YYNGEE. Trimming pared 0 bases from V and 4 bases from J, leaving 10 bases between. The DNA for the CDR3 is TGTGCCAGCAGCGTAGGTGTCAGGACCTATGGCTACACCTTC. It is translated as CASSVGVRTYGYTF.

The genes are TRBV18 and TRBJ1-2; 8 bases agree with TRBD1. The CDR3 has 13 residues. With 1 base clipped from V and 6 bases from J, the junction kept 1 base outside the gene matches. In germline, CDR1 is KGHSH, CDR2 LQKENI. The CDR3 DNA is TGTGCCAGCTCACCACTGGGACAGGATGGCTACACCTTC. This codes for CASSPLGQDGYTF.

V usage is TRBV5-1 and J usage is TRBJ2-7; perhaps TRBD1 as D (5 bases). The germline gives CDR1 SGHRS, CDR2 YFSETQ. Trimming removed 0 bases at V and 3 bases at J, with 16 bases between. This CDR3 has 16 amino acids. The DNA of the CDR3 is TGCGCCAGCAGCTTGGATTTTGGGGCCTCTTACTACGAGCAGTACTTC. Amino acid sequence: CASSLDFGASYYEQYF.

This clone was detected only once. This sequence joins TRBV6-5 and TRBJ2-7; perhaps TRBD1 as D (5 bases). V dropped 7 bases and J dropped 6 bases, with 22 bases sitting between them. The germline V gene encodes CDR1 MNHEY and CDR2 SVGAGI. The CDR3 is 15 amino acids. The CDR3 region has the DNA TGTGCCAGCAACCCGTATATGGTTGGGGCAGTCGAGCAGTACTTC. This gives the protein CASNPYMVGAVEQYF.

The chain links TRBV19 to TRBJ1-5; TRBD1 might be the D (5 bases). The CDR3 consists of 15 residues. V lost 3 bases to trimming and J lost 9 bases, with 18 bases between them. From germline, CDR1 is LNHDA and CDR2 SQIVND (reference sequence). The CDR3 loop reads CASSIPGSPALPQHF. The CDR3 DNA follows: TGTGCCAGTAGTATCCCAGGGTCACCCGCTCTGCCCCAGCATTTT. Looking up the rest from reference TRBV19 and TRBJ1-5 gives the full variable domain: DGGITQSPKYLFRKEGQNVTLSCEQNLNHDAMYWYRQDPGQGLRLIYYSQIVNDFQKGDIAEGYSVSREKKESFPLTVTSAQKNPTAFYLCASSIPGSPALPQHFGDGTRLSIL.

The rearrangement links TRBV5-1 to TRBJ1-2; TRBD1 might be the D (5 bases). Between the trimmed V and J ends, which lost 4 bases and 8 bases, there was a span of 18 bases. CDR3 length: 14 residues. Germline V gene sequence: CDR1 SGHRS, CDR2 YFSETQ. Here the CDR3 DNA reads TGCGCCAGCAGCCCCGGGGGGGGTTTAGGAGGCTACACCTTC. Translation: CASSPGGGLGGYTF.

The chain combines TRBV4-2 with TRBJ1-1, with D hard to call. CDR3 length: 15 residues. The ends were cut back, 0 bases at V and 1 base at J, with 9 bases in the middle. Per germline, CDR1 LGHNA and CDR2 YNFKEQ. The chain's CDR3 is CASSQDLGGNTEAFF. The CDR3 DNA sequence: TGTGCCAGCAGCCAAGACTTAGGAGGGAACACTGAAGCTTTCTTT.

CDR3 coding DNA: TGTGCCAGCTCACCTACGCCGGGACTAGCGAGGTTTGCAAGAAACGAGCAGTACTTC. It specifies CASSPTPGLARFARNEQYF. V gene TRBV18 combines with J gene TRBJ2-7; 10 bases line up with TRBD2. CDR1 is KGHSH, CDR2 LQKENI, per germline. Losses at the gene ends were 3 bases for V and 5 bases for J; bases not matched to a gene: 19. The CDR3 length is 19 residues.

The rearrangement uses TRBV5-1 and TRBJ1-5; 9 positions match TRBD1. Germline CDR1 reads SGHRS; CDR2 reads YFSETQ. The V gene end was trimmed by 4 bases and the J gene end by 4 bases; junction bases not matched to a gene: 9. The CDR3 totals 16 residues. The CDR3 region is CASSLKLTGGNQPQHF. The CDR3 bases are TGCGCCAGCAGCCTGAAGCTGACAGGGGGGAATCAGCCCCAGCATTTT.

The V and J genes are TRBV9 and TRBJ2-5; TRBD1 might be the D (6 bases). The V end was cut by 2 bases, the J end by 7 bases, with 9 bases between. There are 12 residues in the CDR3. Per the germline V gene, CDR1 is SGDLS and CDR2 is YYNGEE. The CDR3 DNA follows: TGTGCCAGCAGCGTCCCAGGGGTGACCCAGTACTTC. Its translation is CASSVPGVTQYF.

This clone has just one count. The V call is TRBV14, the J call TRBJ2-1, with 11 bases that match TRBD2. Germline lookup yields CDR1 SGHDN and CDR2 FVKESK. The CDR3 runs to 16 residues. Trimming removed 4 bases from V and 7 bases from J; junction bases left unmatched: 9. This chain's CDR3 is CASSLLAGGFRNEQFF. The CDR3 DNA reads TGTGCCAGCAGCCTGTTAGCGGGAGGGTTTCGTAATGAGCAGTTCTTC.

The chain carries TRBV5-6 and TRBJ2-2; the match to TRBD1 covers 10 bases. This CDR3 has 17 residues. Looked up from germline, CDR1 is SGHDT and CDR2 is YYEEEE. Germline trimming cut 1 base from V and 4 bases from J; bases unmatched to any gene: 7. The DNA of the CDR3 is TGTGCCAGCAGCTTGCTAGGGACAGGGGTCATCACCGGGGAGCTGTTTTTT. This sequence encodes CASSLLGTGVITGELFF. The full variable domain, with the rest looked up from reference TRBV5-6 and TRBJ2-2, is DAGVTQSPTHLIKTRGQQVTLRCSPKSGHDTVSWYQQALGQGPQFIFQYYEEEERQRGNFPDRFSGHQFPNYSSELNVNALLLGDSALYLCASSLLGTGVITGELFFGEGSRLTVL.

The chain couples TRBV6-4 to TRBJ2-1, with 12 bases identical to TRBD2. V shed 4 bases, J shed 8 bases, and the junction held 9 bases outside the gene matches. Germline V gene lookup returns CDR1 MRHNA and CDR2 SNTAGT. The CDR3 length is 16 residues. CDR3 loop: CASSALAGGPKYEQFF. CDR3 DNA: TGTGCCAGCAGTGCCCTAGCGGGAGGGCCAAAGTATGAGCAGTTCTTC.

CDR3 protein: CASSLGTAADTQYF. The DNA for the CDR3 is TGCGCCAGCAGCTTGGGTACAGCCGCAGATACGCAGTATTTT. The rearrangement uses TRBV5-1 and TRBJ2-3; D gene ambiguous. V was shortened by 0 bases and J by 4 bases, with 9 bases between the two germline ends. The CDR3 runs to 14 residues. The germline V gene encodes CDR1 SGHRS and CDR2 YFSETQ.

The chain couples TRBV10-3 to TRBJ2-7; D is unclear. Germline V gene data show CDR1 as ENHRY and CDR2 as SYGVKD. This CDR3 is 11 amino acids long. V dropped 5 bases and J dropped 4 bases, with 6 bases sitting between them. CDR3 sequence reads: CAISHGYEQYF. DNA for the CDR3: TGTGCCATCAGTCACGGATACGAGCAGTACTTC.

V and J are TRBV6-5 and TRBJ2-7; 7 bases match TRBD1. Germline trimming cut 6 bases from V and 3 bases from J; bases unmatched to any gene: 8. Germline CDR1 is MNHEY and CDR2 is SVGAGI. The CDR3 contains 14 residues. CDR3 amino acids: CASRPDREYYEQYF. In DNA, the CDR3 is TGTGCCAGCAGACCCGACAGGGAATACTACGAGCAGTACTTC.